This T cell receptor beta chain originates from a study of T-cell reconstitution after alpha-beta-depleted transplantation in children. Study conclusions and caveats: One year after transplant, T-cell counts and diversity came mostly from newly produced T cells. Reports say that about two months after transplant, the alpha-beta T cells came out of several hundred graft clones that had expanded. Some patients' high day-60 TCRbeta diversity was traced to surviving recipient T cells and thymic progenitors.

This CDR3 is built from 14 residues. Deletions cut 5 bases from V and 6 bases from J, with 13 bases between. Germline CDR1 MNHEY, CDR2 SVGEGT. This sample's TCRbeta library carried unique molecular identifier barcodes. TCRdb re-analysed the PCR reads in MiXCR, keeping a single row per CDR3 protein. The sample yields 500,000 to 750,000 distinct CDR3 sequences, roughly 13% seen once. This clonotype was seen a few times. The antigen is undetermined. The rearrangement links TRBV6-2 or TRBV6-3 to TRBJ2-2; the D is unclear. The TCR originated in a male patient younger than 18 who had a stem cell transplant for acute myeloid leukemia, so the T cells may come from the graft donor. The sequencing used PBMCs, mostly from graft donor cells, collected 360 days after TCRalphabeta/CD19-depleted stem cell transplant. The CDR3 nucleotides are TGTGCCAGCAGTCCCACGGGCGCGGCCGGGGAGCTGTTTTTT. Its translation is CASSPTGAAGELFF.